A single T cell receptor (beta chain) is shown here with its context. Its antigen is as yet unknown. The entry originates in a study of CD8 T cells in ankylosing spondylitis. Libraries for TCR beta were made by quantitative 5'-RACE with molecular barcodes. TCRdb reanalysed the 5' RACE reads using MiXCR and keeps one entry per CDR3 protein. The sample gives 700,000 or so distinct CDR3 sequences, 15% to 20% of which show up once; around a fifth is in the top ten. The CDR3 consists of 15 residues. The germline V and J ends were trimmed by 2 bases and 1 base, with 11 bases remaining between them. The study, taken as a whole, reports: A TCR beta motif of 8 or 9 highly homologous variants appeared characteristic of ankylosing spondylitis blood. Clones tied to disease were said to be significantly enriched in matched ankylosing spondylitis synovial fluid.

The chain is built from TRBV12-3 or TRBV12-4 and TRBJ1-1; D is perhaps TRBD1 (5 bases). The sequencing input was blood, either unsorted or a sorted T cell fraction (not recorded which). The sequence was collected from a male donor with ankylosing spondylitis. CDR3 DNA: TGTGCCAGCAGTTTAATCGGGGCTGGGAACACTGAAGCTTTCTTT. It codes for CASSLIGAGNTEAFF.